The source of this TCR beta chain is a study of blood T cell repertoires in COVID-19. Study summary: Spain, Italy and the United States supplied samples that represented acute and convalescent COVID-19.

In the original workflow: Reference gene primers were amplified, and this amplification served to estimate nucleated cell counts. The data were produced by immunoSEQ multiplex PCR, yet TCRdb's version contains in-frame clones alone and is incomplete. V and J calls and clone size are copied from that table; D and trimming were computed from the DNA. Of some 80,000 clones listed, around 74% were seen once; the top ten hold less than 5.5%. Specimen: peripheral blood. This receptor was taken from a woman older than 75 with active or convalescent COVID-19.

CDR3 in amino acids: CASSSGGGYTF. The DNA of the CDR3 is TGTGCCAGCAGTTCGGGGGGTGGCTACACCTTC. The chain uses TRBV6-6 and TRBJ1-2, with TRBD1 as a possible D gene (5 bases). The CDR3 runs 11 residues. Germline V gives CDR1 MNHNY, CDR2 SVGAGI (reference sequence). Trimming stripped 4 bases from V and 7 bases from J, with 7 bases between.